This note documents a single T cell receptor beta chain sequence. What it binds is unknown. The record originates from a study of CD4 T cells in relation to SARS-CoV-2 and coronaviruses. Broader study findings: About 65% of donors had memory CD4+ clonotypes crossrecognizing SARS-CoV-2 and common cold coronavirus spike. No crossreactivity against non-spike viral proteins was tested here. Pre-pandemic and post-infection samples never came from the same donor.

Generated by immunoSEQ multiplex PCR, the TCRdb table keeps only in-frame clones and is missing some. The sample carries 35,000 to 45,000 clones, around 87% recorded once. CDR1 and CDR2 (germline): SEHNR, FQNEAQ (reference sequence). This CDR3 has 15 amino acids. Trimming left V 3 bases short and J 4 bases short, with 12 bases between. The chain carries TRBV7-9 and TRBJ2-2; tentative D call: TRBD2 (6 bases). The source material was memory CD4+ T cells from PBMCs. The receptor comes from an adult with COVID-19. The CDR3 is CASSFGGEITGELFF. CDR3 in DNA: TGTGCCAGCAGCTTCGGCGGGGAGATCACCGGGGAGCTGTTTTTT.